This TCR beta chain was documented in a study of blood T cell repertoires in COVID-19. Background on the study: From T cells, B-cell-depleted T cells, or PBMCs came the material, which was cDNA or gDNA.

Assay used: immunoSEQ multiplex PCR; TCRdb lists only in-frame clones, some missing. This table holds 50,000 to 70,000 clones, roughly 80% found once. The CDR3 covers 16 residues. V lost 4 bases, J lost 4 bases, and 10 bases stayed unmatched. Germline CDR1 and CDR2: SGHTS and YDEGEE. This clone was seen only a few times. Sequenced: peripheral blood. The clonotype was recovered from a man aged 55 to 69 with acute or convalescent COVID-19. The chain uses TRBV5-8 and TRBJ2-5; 10 bases are shared with TRBD2. CDR3 coding DNA: TGTGCCAGCAGCCCACGGGTAGCGGGGGGCGGAGAGACCCAGTACTTC. This gives the protein CASSPRVAGGGETQYF.